A selection of T cell receptor beta chains follows, all from one sample in a study of T cell responses to AZD1222 COVID-19 vaccine. Sequencing used immunoSEQ multiplex PCR; TCRdb keeps in-frame clones, though not all of them. The sample consists of more than 95,000 clones, approximately 90% of them appearing once. This specimen was peripheral blood, taken on day 0 of AZD1222 vaccination. The source of these receptors is an adult in good health. Both conserved end residues are part of each CDR3. D genes are given only for firm matches. Clone size is not always given. Where it is, it says once, few, many or a class for expanded clones.

D gene	J gene	V gene	clone size	CDR3 protein	CDR3 DNA
.	TRBJ1-2	TRBV3-1/TRBV3-2	.	CASGARGYGYTF	TGTGCCAGCGGGGCCCGGGGCTATGGCTACACCTTC
TRBD2	TRBJ2-7	TRBV5-1	.	CASSWGGSEQYF	TGCGCCAGCAGCTGGGGCGGGAGCGAGCAGTACTTC
.	TRBJ2-3	TRBV5-5	.	CASSFYRLIDTQYF	TGTGCCAGCAGCTTTTATAGACTAATAGATACGCAGTATTTT
.	TRBJ1-1	TRBV29-1	.	CSVWGNTEAFF	TGCAGCGTTTGGGGTAATACTGAAGCTTTCTTT
.	TRBJ1-1	TRBV7-8	.	CASSRTPNTEAFF	TGTGCCAGCAGCCGGACACCGAACACTGAAGCTTTCTTT
.	TRBJ2-1	TRBV18	.	CASSRGSYNEQFF	TGTGCCAGCTCAAGAGGCTCCTACAATGAGCAGTTCTTC
.	TRBJ2-5	TRBV3-1/TRBV3-2	.	CASSPRIQETQYF	TGTGCCAGCAGCCCAAGGATTCAAGAGACCCAGTACTTC
.	TRBJ1-5	TRBV3-1/TRBV3-2	.	CASTWGLGQPQHF	TGTGCCAGCACCTGGGGGCTAGGTCAGCCCCAGCATTTT
.	TRBJ1-2	TRBV19	.	CASSIAGGRVYTF	TGTGCCAGTAGTATTGCAGGAGGGCGAGTCTACACCTTC
TRBD1	TRBJ2-7	TRBV2	.	CASSPDRVSYEQYF	TGTGCCAGCAGTCCGGACAGGGTCTCCTACGAGCAGTACTTC
.	TRBJ2-1	TRBV18	.	CASSMDRTYNEQFF	TGTGCCAGCTCCATGGATAGGACGTACAATGAGCAGTTCTTC
TRBD1	TRBJ1-1	TRBV30	.	CAFLGTEEVEAFF	TGTGCCTTCCTCGGGACAGAGGAGGTTGAAGCTTTCTTT
.	TRBJ2-3	TRBV10-3	.	CAIREGDTQYF	TGTGCCATCAGGGAGGGGGATACGCAGTATTTT
.	TRBJ2-7	TRBV6-1	.	CASSELLGLQYF	TGTGCCAGCAGTGAATTGTTGGGGTTACAGTACTTC
TRBD1	TRBJ1-1	TRBV29-1	.	CSVPGTGFTEAFF	TGCAGCGTTCCCGGGACAGGGTTCACTGAAGCTTTCTTT
TRBD1	TRBJ1-1	TRBV19	.	CASSISRDRGRDTEAFF	TGTGCCAGTAGTATAAGCCGGGACAGGGGGCGGGACACTGAAGCTTTCTTT
.	TRBJ2-3	TRBV24-1	once	CATSAGWGTDTQYF	TGTGCCACCAGTGCGGGTTGGGGCACAGATACGCAGTATTTT
TRBD1	TRBJ1-6	TRBV5-1	once	CASRTVGTGLSPLHF	TGCGCCAGCAGAACGGTCGGGACAGGGCTCTCACCCCTCCACTTT
.	TRBJ2-3	TRBV9	.	CASSLTDITDTQYF	TGTGCCAGCAGCTTGACTGACATCACAGATACGCAGTATTTT
TRBD2	TRBJ2-7	TRBV28	.	CASSRTSGIYEQYF	TGTGCCAGCAGTAGGACTAGCGGGATCTACGAGCAGTACTTC
.	TRBJ2-2	TRBV24-1	.	CATSPRGPPFANTGELFF	TGTGCCACCAGCCCCAGGGGTCCCCCGTTCGCGAACACCGGGGAGCTGTTTTTT
TRBD1	TRBJ1-1	TRBV2	.	CASSMDRSTEAFF	TGTGCCAGCAGTATGGACAGGAGCACTGAAGCTTTCTTT
.	TRBJ1-4	TRBV28	.	CASSPMWGASEKLFF	TGTGCCAGCAGTCCAATGTGGGGGGCCAGCGAAAAACTGTTTTTT
.	TRBJ2-1	TRBV9	.	CASSGGGGANEQFF	TGTGCCAGCAGCGGAGGAGGGGGGGCGAATGAGCAGTTCTTC
TRBD2	TRBJ2-3	TRBV15	.	CATTPRTSGGTDTQYF	TGTGCCACCACCCCTCGGACTAGTGGAGGCACAGATACGCAGTATTTT
TRBD2	TRBJ2-7	TRBV18	.	CASSSPPAGFYEQYF	TGTGCCAGCTCCTCGCCACCAGCGGGATTCTACGAGCAGTACTTC
TRBD1	TRBJ2-1	TRBV11-1	.	CASSFRDRGSDEQFF	TGTGCCAGCAGCTTCCGGGACAGGGGCTCCGATGAGCAGTTCTTC
.	TRBJ1-2	TRBV6-5	.	CASSLDSSNYGYTF	TGTGCCAGCAGCCTCGACAGTTCTAACTATGGCTACACCTTC
TRBD1	TRBJ2-4	TRBV29-1	.	CSGNRGDIQYF	TGCAGTGGTAACAGGGGCGACATTCAGTACTTC
.	TRBJ1-2	TRBV28	few	CASSGRVGYGYTF	TGTGCCAGCAGTGGGAGGGTTGGCTATGGCTACACCTTC
.	TRBJ2-7	TRBV24-1	.	CATSDSGDSTYEQYF	TGTGCCACCAGTGATTCCGGGGACTCAACCTACGAGCAGTACTTC
.	TRBJ1-2	TRBV27	.	CASSLGLSQRGYTF	TGTGCCAGCAGCCTGGGACTCTCTCAGAGGGGCTACACCTTC
.	TRBJ2-1	TRBV27	.	CASSFFLLTGINEQFF	TGTGCCAGCAGTTTTTTCCTTCTAACAGGGATAAATGAGCAGTTCTTC
TRBD2	TRBJ2-1	TRBV7-9	once	CASSLAGGHNEQFF	TGTGCCAGCAGCCTAGCGGGAGGGCATAATGAGCAGTTCTTC
.	TRBJ2-1	TRBV9	.	CASSAEPLNEQFF	TGTGCCAGCAGCGCGGAACCACTCAATGAGCAGTTCTTC
.	TRBJ2-1	TRBV21-1	.	CASTLTLGTSVRWEQFF	TGTGCCAGCACCCTAACTCTAGGGACTAGCGTTCGGTGGGAGCAGTTCTTC
TRBD1	TRBJ1-2	TRBV5-8	.	CASSYQGERGYTF	TGTGCCAGCAGCTACCAGGGGGAACGAGGCTACACCTTC
.	TRBJ2-7	TRBV19	.	CATRKGAGAVSEQYF	TGTGCCACCAGAAAGGGGGCGGGAGCTGTGAGTGAGCAGTACTTC
TRBD1	TRBJ1-1	TRBV19	.	CASSFRDRGEAFF	TGTGCCAGTAGTTTCCGGGACAGGGGTGAAGCTTTCTTT
TRBD2	TRBJ2-3	TRBV5-1	.	CASSLVAGAVTDTQYF	TGCGCCAGCAGCTTGGTAGCGGGAGCCGTCACAGATACGCAGTATTTT
.	TRBJ1-2	TRBV9	.	CASSVGGQASWTATF	TGTGCCAGCAGCGTAGGCGGGCAGGCCTCCTGGACAGCCACCTTC
TRBD1	TRBJ2-5	TRBV3-1/TRBV3-2	.	CASSQNRGRMGQETQYF	TGTGCCAGCAGCCAAAATAGGGGGCGGATGGGCCAAGAGACCCAGTACTTC
.	TRBJ1-1	TRBV19	.	CASSTVTEAFF	TGTGCCAGCTCGACAGTAACTGAAGCTTTCTTT
.	TRBJ1-2	TRBV20-1	.	CNLEQNYGYTF	TGCAACCTGGAGCAAAACTATGGCTACACCTTC
.	TRBJ2-7	TRBV6-5	.	CASSNYEQYF	TGTGCCAGCAGTAACTACGAGCAGTACTTC
.	TRBJ1-4	TRBV10-3	.	CAISDGGGGNEKLFF	TGTGCCATCAGTGACGGGGGTGGTGGAAATGAAAAACTGTTTTTT
.	TRBJ2-5	TRBV18	.	CASSPRRPDRLETQYF	TGTGCCAGCTCACCACGCCGACCGGACCGATTGGAGACCCAGTACTTC
.	TRBJ1-1	TRBV27	.	CASSFLGGGTEAFF	TGTGCCAGCAGTTTCCTGGGGGGGGGCACTGAAGCTTTCTTT
TRBD2	TRBJ2-1	TRBV18	.	CASSPPSAGGGNEQFF	TGTGCCAGCTCACCACCGTCAGCGGGAGGAGGCAATGAGCAGTTCTTC
.	TRBJ1-2	TRBV5-1	.	CASSLGTNTESYTF	TGCGCCAGCAGCTTGGGTACAAATACCGAAAGCTACACCTTC
TRBD1	TRBJ2-2	TRBV5-1	.	CASSLKRTGGNTGELFF	TGCGCCAGCAGCTTGAAAAGGACAGGAGGTAACACCGGGGAGCTGTTTTTT
.	TRBJ1-6	TRBV6-5	.	CASRAWGQVDSPLHF	TGTGCCAGCAGGGCCTGGGGACAAGTAGATTCACCCCTCCACTTT